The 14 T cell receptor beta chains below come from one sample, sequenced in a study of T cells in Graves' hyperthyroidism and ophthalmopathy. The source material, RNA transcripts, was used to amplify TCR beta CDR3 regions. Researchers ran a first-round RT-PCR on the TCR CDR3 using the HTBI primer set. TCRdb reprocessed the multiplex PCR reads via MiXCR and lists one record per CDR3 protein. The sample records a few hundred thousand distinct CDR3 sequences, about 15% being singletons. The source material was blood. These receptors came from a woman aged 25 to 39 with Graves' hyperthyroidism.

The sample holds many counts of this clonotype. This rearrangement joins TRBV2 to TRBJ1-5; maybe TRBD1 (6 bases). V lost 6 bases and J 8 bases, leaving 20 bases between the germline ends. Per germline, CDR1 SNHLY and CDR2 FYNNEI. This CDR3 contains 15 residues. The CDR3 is CASRRGIVEIEPQHF. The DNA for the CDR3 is TGTGCCAGCAGGAGGGGGATCGTGGAAATCGAGCCCCAGCATTTT.

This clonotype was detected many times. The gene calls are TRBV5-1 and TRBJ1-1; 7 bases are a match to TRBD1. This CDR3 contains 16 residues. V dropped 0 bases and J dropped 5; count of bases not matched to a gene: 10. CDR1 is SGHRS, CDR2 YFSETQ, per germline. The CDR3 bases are TGCGCCAGCAGCTTGGATTATAAAACAGGGGTGACTGAAGCTTTCTTT. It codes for CASSLDYKTGVTEAFF. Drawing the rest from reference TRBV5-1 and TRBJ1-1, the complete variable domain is KAGVTQTPRYLIKTRGQQVTLSCSPISGHRSVSWYQQTPGQGLQFLFEYFSETQRNKGNFPGRFSGRQFSNSRSEMNVSTLELGDSALYLCASSLDYKTGVTEAFFGQGTRLTVV.

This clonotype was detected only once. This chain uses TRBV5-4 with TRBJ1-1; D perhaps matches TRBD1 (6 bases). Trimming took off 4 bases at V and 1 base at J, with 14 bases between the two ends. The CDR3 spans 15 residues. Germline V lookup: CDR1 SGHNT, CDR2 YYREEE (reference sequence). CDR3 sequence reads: CASSLIAGANTEAFF. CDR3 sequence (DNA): TGTGCCAGCAGCCTCATTGCGGGGGCGAACACTGAAGCTTTCTTT.

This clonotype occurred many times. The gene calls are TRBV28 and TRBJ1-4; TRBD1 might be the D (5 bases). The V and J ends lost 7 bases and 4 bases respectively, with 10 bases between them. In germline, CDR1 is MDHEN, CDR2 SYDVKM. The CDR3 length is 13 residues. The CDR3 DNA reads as TGTGCCAGCAAGAGGGACCATAATGAAAAACTGTTTTTT. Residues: CASKRDHNEKLFF.

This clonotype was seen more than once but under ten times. CDR3 sequence (DNA): TGTGCCAGTACCATCCGTGGCAGCCGAAATGGCTACACCTTC. Translation: CASTIRGSRNGYTF. This chain links TRBV19 with TRBJ1-2; D not certain. Germline CDR1 reads LNHDA; CDR2 reads SQIVND (reference sequence). CDR3 length: 14 amino acids. The germline V and J ends were trimmed by 7 bases and 6 bases, with 18 bases remaining between them.

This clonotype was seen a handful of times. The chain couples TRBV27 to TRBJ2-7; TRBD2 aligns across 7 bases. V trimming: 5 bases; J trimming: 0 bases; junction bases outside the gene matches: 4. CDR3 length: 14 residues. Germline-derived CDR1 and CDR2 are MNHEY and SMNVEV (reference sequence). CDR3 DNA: TGTGCCAGCAGTGGGGGGGACGGCTCCTACGAGCAGTACTTC. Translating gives CASSGGDGSYEQYF.

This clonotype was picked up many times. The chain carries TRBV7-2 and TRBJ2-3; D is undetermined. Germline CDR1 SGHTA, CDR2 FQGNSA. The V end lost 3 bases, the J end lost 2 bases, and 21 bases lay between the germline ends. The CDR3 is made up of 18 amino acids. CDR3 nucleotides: TGTGCCAGCAGCTTGTTCGGCCCCCTAAACCCCCCCACAGATACGCAGTATTTT. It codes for CASSLFGPLNPPTDTQYF.

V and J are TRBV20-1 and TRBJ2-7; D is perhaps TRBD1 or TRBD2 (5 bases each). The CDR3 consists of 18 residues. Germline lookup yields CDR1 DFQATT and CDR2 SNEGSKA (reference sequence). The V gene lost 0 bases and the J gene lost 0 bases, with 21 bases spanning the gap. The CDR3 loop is CSARDSPGTGPISYEQYF. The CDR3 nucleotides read TGCAGTGCTAGAGATTCTCCCGGGACCGGACCGATCTCCTACGAGCAGTACTTC.

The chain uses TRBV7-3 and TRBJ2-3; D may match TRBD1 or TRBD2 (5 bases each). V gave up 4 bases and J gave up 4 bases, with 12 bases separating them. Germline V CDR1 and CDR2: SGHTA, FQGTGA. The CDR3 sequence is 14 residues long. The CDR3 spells CASSSRVGADTQYF. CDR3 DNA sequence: TGTGCCAGCAGCTCCAGGGTCGGGGCAGATACGCAGTATTTT.

As DNA, the CDR3 is TGTGCCAGCTCACCGACTAGCGGGCCAGATACGCAGTATTTT. Residues: CASSPTSGPDTQYF. This chain connects TRBV18 to TRBJ2-3, with 10 positions matching TRBD2. This CDR3 is 14 amino acids long. The J segment lost 4 bases and the V segment lost 3 bases, leaving 1 base of the junction unmatched. Germline V gene sequence: CDR1 KGHSH, CDR2 LQKENI.

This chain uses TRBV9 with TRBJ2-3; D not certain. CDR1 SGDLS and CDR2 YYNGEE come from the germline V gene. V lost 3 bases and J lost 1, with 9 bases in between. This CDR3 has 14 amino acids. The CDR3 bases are TGTGCCAGCAGCGCCAATGGAGGCACAGATACGCAGTATTTT. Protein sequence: CASSANGGTDTQYF.

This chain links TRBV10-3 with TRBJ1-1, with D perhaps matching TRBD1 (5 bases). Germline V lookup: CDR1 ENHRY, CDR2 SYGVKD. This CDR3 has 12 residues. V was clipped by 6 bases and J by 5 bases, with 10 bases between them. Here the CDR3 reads CAIRTQGTEAFF. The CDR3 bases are TGTGCCATCAGAACTCAGGGAACTGAAGCTTTCTTT.

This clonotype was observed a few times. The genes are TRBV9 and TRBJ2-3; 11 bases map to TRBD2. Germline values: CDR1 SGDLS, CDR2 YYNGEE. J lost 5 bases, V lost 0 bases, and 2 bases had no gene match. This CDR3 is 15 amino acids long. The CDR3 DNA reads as TGTGCCAGCAGCGTAGGGCTAGCGGGAGGAGATACGCAGTATTTT. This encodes CASSVGLAGGDTQYF. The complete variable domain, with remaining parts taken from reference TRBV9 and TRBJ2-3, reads DSGVTQTPKHLITATGQRVTLRCSPRSGDLSVYWYQQSLDQGLQFLIQYYNGEERAKGNILERFSAQQFPDLHSELNLSSLELGDSALYFCASSVGLAGGDTQYFGPGTRLTVL.

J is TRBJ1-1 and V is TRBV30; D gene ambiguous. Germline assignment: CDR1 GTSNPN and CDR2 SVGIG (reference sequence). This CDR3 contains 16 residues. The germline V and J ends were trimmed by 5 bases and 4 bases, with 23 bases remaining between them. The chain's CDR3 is CAWGGPGPSGTTEAFF. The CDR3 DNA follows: TGTGCCTGGGGCGGTCCCGGACCCTCCGGAACCACTGAAGCTTTCTTT. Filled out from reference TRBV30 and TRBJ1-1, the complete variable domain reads SQTIHQWPATLVQPVGSPLSLECTVEGTSNPNLYWYRQAAGRGLQLLFYSVGIGQISSEVPQNLSASRPQDRQFILSSKKLLLSDSGFYLCAWGGPGPSGTTEAFFGQGTRLTVV.